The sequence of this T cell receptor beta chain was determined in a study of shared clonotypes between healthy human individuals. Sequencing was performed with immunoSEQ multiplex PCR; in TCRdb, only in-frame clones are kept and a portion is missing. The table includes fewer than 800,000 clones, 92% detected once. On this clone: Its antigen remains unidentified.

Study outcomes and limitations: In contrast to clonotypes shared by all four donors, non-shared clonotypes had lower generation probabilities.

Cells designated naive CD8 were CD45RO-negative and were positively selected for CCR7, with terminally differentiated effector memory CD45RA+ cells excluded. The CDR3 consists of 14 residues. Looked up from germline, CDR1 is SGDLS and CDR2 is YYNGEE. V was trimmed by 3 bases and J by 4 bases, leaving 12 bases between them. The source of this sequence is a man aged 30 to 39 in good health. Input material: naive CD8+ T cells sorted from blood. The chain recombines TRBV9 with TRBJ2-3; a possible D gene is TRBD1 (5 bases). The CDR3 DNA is TGTGCCAGCAGCGGGACATCAGCTTCAGATACGCAGTATTTT. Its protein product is CASSGTSASDTQYF.